The T cell receptor beta chain described here comes from a study of cytomegalovirus exposure and HLA in healthy donors. To note about this clone: The antigen is undetermined.

13 Jbeta primers and 60 Vbeta primers were used for the PCR. This table comes from immunoSEQ multiplex PCR, and its TCRdb copy is limited to in-frame clones, with some not included. The repertoire holds roughly 150,000 clones, with approximately 80% as singletons. Study observations and caveats: Earlier results showed most TCR beta V segments being productive about 87% or about 30% of the time.

CDR3 length: 14 residues. V was cut by 0 bases and J by 7 bases, with 13 bases left in between. Germline CDR1 is SGHDT and CDR2 is YYEEEE. The TCR sequence derives from a boy younger than 10 in good health and CMV-seronegative. Sample: PBMCs. The chain combines TRBV5-6 with TRBJ1-1; D is uncertain. In DNA, the CDR3 is TGTGCCAGCAGCTTGGGAATAGCTGTTATTGAAGCTTTCTTT. Translated: CASSLGIAVIEAFF.